The 25 T cell receptor beta chains given below trace back to one sample, sequenced in a study of CD8 T cells in ankylosing spondylitis. Via MiXCR, TCRdb re-called the 5' RACE reads, giving one row per CDR3 protein. This sample has about 250,000 distinct CDR3 sequences, with about 20% found just once. Sequenced material: blood, either unsorted or a sorted T cell fraction (not recorded which). The source is a male donor with ankylosing spondylitis or in good health (not recorded which).

This clonotype was counted between two and nine times. The gene calls are TRBV6-1 and TRBJ1-5, with a weak D call TRBD1 (6 bases). CDR1 and CDR2 (germline): MNHNS, SASEGT. Trimming shortened V by 8 bases and J by 0 bases, and 17 bases separated the two germline ends. This CDR3 is 16 amino acids long. CDR3 region: CASSPGASYSNQPQHF. The CDR3 nucleotides read TGTGCCAGCTCCCCGGGGGCGAGTTATAGCAATCAGCCCCAGCATTTT.

J is TRBJ2-5 and V is TRBV20-1; D is ambiguous. This CDR3 has 12 residues. V lost 0 bases to trimming and J lost 5 bases, with 7 bases between them. Germline values: CDR1 DFQATT, CDR2 SNEGSKA (reference sequence). CDR3 bases: TGCAGTGCTAGAGAGCGCATGGAGACCCAGTACTTC. Its protein product is CSARERMETQYF.

Many counts were recorded for this clonotype. J is TRBJ2-1 and V is TRBV9; no clear D. The V end lost 0 bases, the J end lost 0 bases, and 4 bases lay between the germline ends. CDR3 length: 14 residues. Germline CDR1 and CDR2: SGDLS and YYNGEE. CDR3 coding DNA: TGTGCCAGCAGCGTAGGGGACTCCTACAATGAGCAGTTCTTC. Translated, it gives CASSVGDSYNEQFF.

The chain employs TRBV3-1 and TRBJ2-1; 9 bases match TRBD2. From germline, CDR1 is LGHDT and CDR2 YNNKEL (reference sequence). This CDR3 has 17 amino acids. J lost 2 bases, V lost 10 bases, and 15 bases had no gene match. CDR3 sequence (DNA): TGTGCCACCTCCAAAGGGGTACTAGCGGGCCCCTACAATGAGCAGTTCTTC. Protein: CATSKGVLAGPYNEQFF.

This clonotype was seen a handful of times. CDR3 nucleotides: TGCAGTGCGGTCCGAGGGGACAGGGTCGACAATGAGCAGTTCTTC. This translates into CSAVRGDRVDNEQFF. The rearrangement joins TRBV20-1 to TRBJ2-1; 9 positions agree with TRBD1. The trim removed 6 bases at V and 5 bases at J, leaving 11 bases unmatched. The V gene's germline CDR1 is DFQATT and CDR2 SNEGSKA (reference sequence). The CDR3 consists of 15 residues.

This clonotype occurred a few times. V and J are TRBV15 and TRBJ2-7; the D gene is possibly TRBD2 (5 bases). The germline V gene encodes CDR1 LNHNV and CDR2 YYDKDF (reference sequence). The CDR3 has 16 residues. Trimming cost V 0 bases and J 4 bases, with 16 bases left between them. The CDR3: CATSRDRIGGLYEQYF. CDR3 nucleotides: TGTGCCACCAGCAGAGATCGAATTGGAGGCTTGTACGAGCAGTACTTC. The full variable domain, with the rest looked up from reference TRBV15 and TRBJ2-7, is DAMVIQNPRYQVTQFGKPVTLSCSQTLNHNVMYWYQQKSSQAPKLLFHYYDKDFNNEADTPDNFQSRRPNTSFCFLDIRSPGLGDTAMYLCATSRDRIGGLYEQYFGPGTRLTVT.

This clonotype came up a few times. The chain recombines TRBV12-3 or TRBV12-4 with TRBJ2-2, with TRBD2 matching 10 bases. The CDR3 is 15 residues long. V trimming: 1 base; J trimming: 8 bases; junction bases outside the gene matches: 4. CDR3 region: CASSLVASGRGELFF. The CDR3 DNA sequence: TGTGCCAGCAGTTTAGTGGCTAGCGGGAGAGGGGAGCTGTTTTTT.

The chain is built from TRBV7-2 and TRBJ2-7; D gene uncertain. Germline CDR1 is SGHTA and CDR2 is FQGNSA. V lost 0 bases, J lost 0 bases, and 18 bases lay in between. The CDR3 loop spans 18 amino acids. CDR3 nucleotide sequence: TGTGCCAGCAGCTTAGCGGTCCCTAACCCGAACCTCTCCTACGAGCAGTACTTC. Translation gives CASSLAVPNPNLSYEQYF. Filled out from reference TRBV7-2 and TRBJ2-7, the complete variable domain reads GAGVSQSPSNKVTEKGKDVELRCDPISGHTALYWYRQSLGQGLEFLIYFQGNSAPDKSGLPSDRFSAERTGGSVSTLTIQRTQQEDSAVYLCASSLAVPNPNLSYEQYFGPGTRLTVT.

This clonotype appeared a few times. This sequence joins TRBV29-1 and TRBJ2-1; no reliable D call. Germline CDR1 SQVTM, CDR2 ANQGSEA. The CDR3 is 13 residues long. Between the trimmed V and J ends, which lost 7 bases and 7 bases, there was a span of 17 bases. The CDR3 DNA reads as TGCAGCGCTACCCCGGGTCTTGGGAATGAGCAGTTCTTC. Translation: CSATPGLGNEQFF.

The chain couples TRBV3-1 to TRBJ2-3, with 8 nucleotides matching TRBD2. With V trimmed by 2 bases and J by 0 bases, 4 bases remained unmatched. The length of the CDR3 is 16 residues. CDR1 is LGHDT and CDR2 is YNNKEL in the germline V gene (reference sequence). CDR3 bases: TGTGCCAGCAGCCAATCTAGCGGGTTCAGCACAGATACGCAGTATTTT. Translated: CASSQSSGFSTDTQYF.

This clonotype has more than one count but fewer than ten. This rearrangement joins TRBV7-6 to TRBJ2-7; 9 nucleotides match TRBD1. CDR1 is SGHVS, CDR2 FNYEAQ, per germline. CDR3 length equals 15 residues. V dropped 2 bases and J dropped 5; count of bases not matched to a gene: 7. The DNA for the CDR3 is TGTGCCAGCAGCTTAACCGGGACAGGGTTCGACGAGCAGTACTTC. Protein product: CASSLTGTGFDEQYF.

The V call is TRBV10-3, the J call TRBJ2-7; TRBD1 agrees at 7 bases. Germline CDR1 is ENHRY and CDR2 is SYGVKD. J lost 3 bases, V lost 1 base, and 0 bases had no gene match. The CDR3 totals 13 residues. The CDR3 here is CAISEYRGYEQYF. The CDR3 coding sequence is TGTGCCATCAGTGAGTACAGGGGCTACGAGCAGTACTTC.

There are a few counts of this clonotype. The rearrangement uses TRBV29-1 and TRBJ2-5; 10 nucleotides align to TRBD1. CDR1 and CDR2 (germline): SQVTM, ANQGSEA. J lost 4 bases, V lost 3 bases, and 11 bases had no gene match. This CDR3 comprises 16 residues. The CDR3 reads CSVERLGQGLGETQYF. DNA for the CDR3: TGCAGCGTTGAGCGCTTGGGACAGGGGCTTGGAGAGACCCAGTACTTC.

The rearrangement links TRBV28 to TRBJ2-7; 10 bases map to TRBD1. Germline-derived CDR1 and CDR2 are MDHEN and SYDVKM. The trim removed 3 bases at V and 6 bases at J, leaving 11 bases unmatched. The CDR3 loop spans 16 amino acids. CDR3 DNA sequence: TGTGCCAGCAGTTTTGACCCCCAGACAGGGGGCGCCGAGCAGTACTTC. Its translation: CASSFDPQTGGAEQYF.

On this clonotype itself: A read error may explain this, as a much larger clone is one base away. This is likely a read error, given that the CDR3 carries no conserved phenylalanine or tryptophan at its end. The V call is TRBV20-1, the J call TRBJ2-1; tentatively, D is TRBD2 (5 bases). Germline V CDR1 and CDR2: DFQATT, SNEGSKA (reference sequence). This CDR3 has 19 amino acids. Trimming removed 4 bases from V and 4 bases from J, with 29 bases in between. The CDR3 nucleotides read TGCAGTGCTATGAGGAGGCAACCGACTTCCTATAACCTTTACAATGAGCAGTTCTCC. Protein sequence: CSAMRRQPTSYNLYNEQFS.

Remarks on this clonotype: This may come from a read error, since a much larger clone is one base off. CDR3 residues: CSVPGVAGSYTF. The CDR3, as DNA: TGCAGCGTTCCGGGGGTTGCGGGTAGCTACACCTTC. The rearrangement uses TRBV29-1 and TRBJ1-2; perhaps TRBD1 as D (5 bases). Trimming pared 5 bases from V and 9 bases from J, leaving 16 bases between. The CDR3 is 12 amino acids. Germline V gene lookup returns CDR1 SQVTM and CDR2 ANQGSEA.

The chain has TRBV27 and TRBJ2-7; no clear D gene. Trimming took off 0 bases at V and 2 bases at J, with 8 bases between the two ends. Germline CDR1 and CDR2: MNHEY and SMNVEV (reference sequence). This CDR3 is 14 amino acids long. CDR3 sequence reads: CASSLSPVPYEQYF. The CDR3, as DNA: TGTGCCAGCAGTTTATCCCCCGTTCCCTACGAGCAGTACTTC.

This clonotype was counted between two and nine times. The chain uses TRBV9 and TRBJ2-7; TRBD1 matches at 8 bases. The junction had 6 bases not matched to a gene; V was cut back by 3 bases and J by 7 bases. Looked up from germline, CDR1 is SGDLS and CDR2 is YYNGEE. The CDR3 consists of 13 residues. The CDR3 region has the DNA TGTGCCAGCAGCGGAGGACAGGGTTGGGAGCAGTACTTC. The encoded protein is CASSGGQGWEQYF.

This clonotype has just a few counts. The chain employs TRBV6-5 and TRBJ2-7; D is undetermined. The CDR3 consists of 13 residues. Trimming took 3 bases from V and 1 from J, leaving 7 bases between them. The germline V gene has CDR1 MNHEY and CDR2 SVGAGI. CDR3 nucleotides: TGTGCCAGCAGTTATCCCCCGTCCTACGAGCAGTACTTC. Residues: CASSYPPSYEQYF.

This clonotype was observed a few times. V is TRBV4-1 and J is TRBJ2-3; 14 bases agree with TRBD2. Germline V gene lookup returns CDR1 MGHRA and CDR2 YSYEKL. The length of the CDR3 is 20 residues. J was trimmed by 1 base and V by 1 base; bases with no gene match: 10. The CDR3 DNA reads as TGCGCCAGCAGCCAAGCTCCGGGACTAGCGGGAGAGGGGGGCACAGATACGCAGTATTTT. Translating it yields CASSQAPGLAGEGGTDTQYF.

This chain connects TRBV9 to TRBJ2-1; 9 bases are a match to TRBD2. The CDR3 is 17 amino acids. The V gene's germline CDR1 is SGDLS and CDR2 YYNGEE. The trim removed 0 bases at V and 0 bases at J, leaving 4 bases unmatched. The CDR3 region is CASSVGGRGFSYNEQFF. DNA of the CDR3: TGTGCCAGCAGCGTAGGCGGGAGGGGATTCTCCTACAATGAGCAGTTCTTC.

The chain employs TRBV10-3 and TRBJ2-3, with TRBD2 identical over 12 bases. V lost 7 bases to trimming and J lost 0 bases; unmatched junction nucleotides: 17. CDR1 ENHRY and CDR2 SYGVKD come from the germline V gene. The CDR3 is made up of 20 amino acids. The CDR3 nucleotides read TGTGCCATCACCGAGGATCCAGGGTGGACTAGCGGGAAAAGCACAGATACGCAGTATTTT. It translates to CAITEDPGWTSGKSTDTQYF.

The chain has TRBV4-3 and TRBJ1-2; D uncertain. The V end was cut by 1 base, the J end by 1 base, with 16 bases between. Germline CDR1 is LGHNA and CDR2 is YSLEER. The CDR3 spans 17 residues. CDR3 DNA: TGCGCCAGCAGCCAAGTGTGGGTGGTGACTTTTAACTATGGCTACACCTTC. It specifies CASSQVWVVTFNYGYTF.

The rearrangement uses TRBV7-6 and TRBJ2-7; 12 bases map to TRBD2. The CDR3 spans 15 residues. Germline V gene lookup returns CDR1 SGHVS and CDR2 FNYEAQ. V shed 5 bases and J 6 bases; nucleotides not matched to a gene: 8. The CDR3 is CASSQRLAGGVEQYF. DNA of the CDR3: TGTGCCAGCAGCCAGAGGCTAGCGGGAGGGGTCGAGCAGTACTTC.

The genes are TRBV4-3 and TRBJ2-4, with TRBD2 identical over 12 bases. CDR1 is LGHNA, CDR2 YSLEER, per germline. The CDR3 is 17 residues long. With V trimmed by 0 bases and J by 2 bases, 2 bases remained unmatched. The CDR3 nucleotides read TGCGCCAGCAGCCAAGATCTAGCGGGAGGGTCCAAAAACATTCAGTACTTC. Translation gives CASSQDLAGGSKNIQYF.